The 20 T cell receptor beta chains below come from one sample, sequenced in a study of graft-versus-host responses after intestinal transplantation. These TCRs are of unknown antigen specificity. Assay used: immunoSEQ multiplex PCR; TCRdb lists only in-frame clones, some missing. The data contain 70,000 to 80,000 clones, about 92% of them seen just once; the ten biggest clones take up 1.3%. The sequences come from unstimulated CD8+ T cells sorted from spleen or lymph node cells, collected before intestinal transplant. Receptors originate from a human donor who received an intestinal transplant.

The V gene is TRBV9, the J gene TRBJ2-7; TRBD2 might be the D (5 bases). CDR1 and CDR2 (germline): SGDLS, YYNGEE. V was cut by 5 bases and J by 3 bases, with 15 bases left in between. The CDR3 runs 14 residues. The CDR3 DNA is TGTGCCAGCAGGCGAGGGCCGGGATACTACGAGCAGTACTTC. Its translation is CASRRGPGYYEQYF.

The V gene is TRBV4-1, the J gene TRBJ1-1; 8 bases are shared with TRBD1. The germline CDR1 and CDR2 sequences are MGHRA and YSYEKL. This CDR3 spans 15 amino acids. V was pared by 2 bases and J by 4 bases, with 6 bases of the junction left unmatched. CDR3 amino acids: CASSQPGGLGTEAFF. CDR3 sequence (DNA): TGCGCCAGCAGCCAACCAGGGGGCCTAGGCACTGAAGCTTTCTTT.

V is TRBV7-3 and J is TRBJ2-7, with 9 bases matching TRBD2. The CDR3 runs 13 residues. V was pared by 6 bases and J by 7 bases, with 7 bases of the junction left unmatched. CDR1 is SGHTA, CDR2 FQGTGA, per germline. CDR3 in amino acids: CASSTSGGSEQYF. For the CDR3, the DNA is TGTGCCAGCAGTACCAGCGGGGGGAGTGAGCAGTACTTC. The complete variable domain, with remaining parts taken from reference TRBV7-3 and TRBJ2-7, reads GAGVSQTPSNKVTEKGKYVELRCDPISGHTALYWYRQSLGQGPEFLIYFQGTGAADDSGLPNDRFFAVRPEGSVSTLKIQRTERGDSAVYLCASSTSGGSEQYFGPGTRLTVT.

The V and J genes are TRBV5-1 and TRBJ1-2; 10 bases map to TRBD1. CDR3 length equals 16 residues. Germline CDR1 reads SGHRS; CDR2 reads YFSETQ. The ends lost 4 bases at V and 2 bases at J; junction bases unmatched: 8. CDR3 bases: TGCGCCAGCAGCCCGAAACCGGGACAGGGGAACTATGGCTACACCTTC. It is translated as CASSPKPGQGNYGYTF.

This chain links TRBV6-6 with TRBJ1-1; 7 bases line up with TRBD1. V lost 6 bases to trimming and J lost 2 bases; unmatched junction nucleotides: 9. This CDR3 is 15 amino acids long. Per the germline V gene, CDR1 is MNHNY and CDR2 is SVGAGI (reference sequence). The CDR3 coding sequence is TGTGCCAGCAGCAACCGACAGGGTTTTAACACTGAAGCTTTCTTT. Translated: CASSNRQGFNTEAFF.

This chain uses TRBV13 with TRBJ2-1; D not certain. Between the trimmed V and J ends, which lost 0 bases and 8 bases, there was a span of 8 bases. In germline, CDR1 is PRHDT, CDR2 FYEKMQ (reference sequence). There are 13 residues in the CDR3. CDR3 sequence: CASSLGTLDEQFF. CDR3 bases: TGTGCCAGCAGCTTAGGCACTCTCGATGAGCAGTTCTTC.

The chain recombines TRBV21-1 with TRBJ1-5; the D call TRBD1 from the table was never checked on the DNA. TRBV21-1 is a documented pseudogene. The CDR3 totals 15 residues. The CDR3 DNA is TGTGCCAGCAGCCCCCGACAGAATAGCAATCAGCCCCAGCATTTT. Protein sequence: CASSPRQNSNQPQHF.

This clone was recorded a few times. The genes are TRBV5-6 and TRBJ2-7; D unclear. CDR1 is SGHDT, CDR2 YYEEEE, per germline. The CDR3 totals 16 residues. Trimming removed 0 bases at V and 0 bases at J, with 13 bases between. CDR3 bases: TGTGCCAGCAGCTTGGCTTGGCAGTCCAACTCCTACGAGCAGTACTTC. Its translation is CASSLAWQSNSYEQYF.

This CDR3 is CASSLIGIAGAIGNEQFF. CDR3 bases: TGCGCCAGCAGCTTAATCGGGATAGCGGGGGCCATCGGGAATGAGCAGTTCTTC. This rearrangement joins TRBV5-1 to TRBJ2-1; 9 bases are a match to TRBD2. J gave up 7 bases and V 2 bases, and 16 bases lay outside the gene matches. The CDR3 contains 18 residues. Germline values: CDR1 SGHRS, CDR2 YFSETQ.

The chain recombines TRBV6-1 with TRBJ1-3; D is uncertain. V was clipped by 2 bases and J by 3 bases, with 8 bases between them. Germline V gene sequence: CDR1 MNHNS, CDR2 SASEGT. This CDR3 comprises 14 residues. This CDR3 is CASSEIGSGNTIYF. In DNA form, the CDR3 reads TGTGCCAGCAGTGAAATCGGGAGTGGAAACACCATATATTTT.

V usage is TRBV29-1 and J usage is TRBJ2-7, with TRBD1 as a possible D gene (6 bases). CDR1 and CDR2 (germline): SQVTM, ANQGSEA. The CDR3 loop spans 12 amino acids. V dropped 3 bases and J dropped 5 bases, with 11 bases sitting between them. CDR3 DNA: TGCAGCGTTGATACAGGGAGCCACGAGCAGTACTTC. Encoded protein: CSVDTGSHEQYF.

J is TRBJ1-1 and V is TRBV10-1, with D perhaps TRBD1 (6 bases). Germline V gene data show CDR1 as WNHNN and CDR2 as SYGVQD (reference sequence). The CDR3 runs to 14 residues. Trimming left V 4 bases short and J 2 bases short, with 11 bases between. The CDR3 loop is CASSVGHLNTEAFF. As DNA, the CDR3 is TGCGCCAGCAGTGTGGGACACCTCAACACTGAAGCTTTCTTT.

The V gene is TRBV29-1, the J gene TRBJ2-1; the D is unclear. Germline CDR1 reads SQVTM; CDR2 reads ANQGSEA. The CDR3 runs to 10 residues. Trimming took 7 bases from V and 5 from J, leaving 6 bases between them. The DNA of the CDR3 is TGCAGCGGGGCAGACAATGAGCAGTTCTTC. Translation: CSGADNEQFF.

The chain joins TRBV6-5 to TRBJ2-4; perhaps TRBD2 as D (5 bases). The CDR3 loop spans 16 amino acids. V was pared by 4 bases and J by 8 bases, with 21 bases between. CDR1 and CDR2 (germline): MNHEY, SVGAGI. The CDR3 DNA follows: TGTGCCAGCAGTTCGCCGATAGGACCCACAGCGGACATTCAGTACTTC. Residues: CASSSPIGPTADIQYF.

The chain recombines TRBV29-1 with TRBJ2-6; unclear D gene. Trimming took 1 base from V and 1 from J, leaving 5 bases between them. This CDR3 is built from 14 residues. CDR1 SQVTM and CDR2 ANQGSEA come from the germline V gene. Here the CDR3 reads CSVEGPSGANVLTF. CDR3 bases: TGCAGCGTTGAAGGGCCTTCTGGGGCCAACGTCCTGACTTTC.

The sample holds one count of this clone. The gene calls are TRBV6-1 and TRBJ2-4, with D tentatively TRBD1 (6 bases). The V end was cut by 3 bases, the J end by 0 bases, with 12 bases between. The CDR3 spans 16 residues. Germline V gene data show CDR1 as MNHNS and CDR2 as SASEGT. DNA of the CDR3: TGTGCCAGCAGTGATGGACAGCAATTAGCCAAAAACATTCAGTACTTC. It translates to CASSDGQQLAKNIQYF.

V usage is TRBV7-3 and J usage is TRBJ2-2, with TRBD2 as a possible D gene (6 bases). CDR3 length: 14 residues. CDR1 is SGHTA and CDR2 is FQGTGA in the germline V gene. Between the trimmed V and J ends, which lost 0 bases and 6 bases, there was a span of 8 bases. The CDR3 DNA sequence: TGTGCCAGCAGCTTAACGGGACTGCCCGGGGAGCTGTTTTTT. Protein product: CASSLTGLPGELFF.

The gene calls are TRBV27 and TRBJ2-3; perhaps TRBD1 as D (6 bases). Germline values: CDR1 MNHEY, CDR2 SMNVEV (reference sequence). The CDR3 length is 14 residues. With 3 bases removed from V and 2 bases from J, the gap between germline ends came to 9 bases. CDR3 in DNA: TGTGCCAGCAGTTTTAGACAGGCCACAGATACGCAGTATTTT. The encoded protein is CASSFRQATDTQYF.

The gene calls are TRBV27 and TRBJ2-1; no clear D. CDR1 MNHEY and CDR2 SMNVEV come from the germline V gene (reference sequence). Trimming cost V 3 bases and J 4 bases, with 10 bases left between them. The CDR3 is 14 residues long. CDR3 amino acids: CASSFVPRYNEQFF. The CDR3 nucleotides are TGTGCCAGCAGTTTCGTTCCCAGATACAATGAGCAGTTCTTC.

The CDR3 loop reads CASSLSFQGAAEAFF. CDR3 nucleotides: TGTGCCAGCAGCTTATCATTCCAGGGGGCCGCTGAAGCTTTCTTT. The gene calls are TRBV7-8 and TRBJ1-1, with 8 bases aligning to TRBD1. The V gene end was trimmed by 2 bases and the J gene end by 6 bases; junction bases not matched to a gene: 8. The germline V gene has CDR1 SGHVS and CDR2 FQNEAQ. The CDR3 spans 15 residues.